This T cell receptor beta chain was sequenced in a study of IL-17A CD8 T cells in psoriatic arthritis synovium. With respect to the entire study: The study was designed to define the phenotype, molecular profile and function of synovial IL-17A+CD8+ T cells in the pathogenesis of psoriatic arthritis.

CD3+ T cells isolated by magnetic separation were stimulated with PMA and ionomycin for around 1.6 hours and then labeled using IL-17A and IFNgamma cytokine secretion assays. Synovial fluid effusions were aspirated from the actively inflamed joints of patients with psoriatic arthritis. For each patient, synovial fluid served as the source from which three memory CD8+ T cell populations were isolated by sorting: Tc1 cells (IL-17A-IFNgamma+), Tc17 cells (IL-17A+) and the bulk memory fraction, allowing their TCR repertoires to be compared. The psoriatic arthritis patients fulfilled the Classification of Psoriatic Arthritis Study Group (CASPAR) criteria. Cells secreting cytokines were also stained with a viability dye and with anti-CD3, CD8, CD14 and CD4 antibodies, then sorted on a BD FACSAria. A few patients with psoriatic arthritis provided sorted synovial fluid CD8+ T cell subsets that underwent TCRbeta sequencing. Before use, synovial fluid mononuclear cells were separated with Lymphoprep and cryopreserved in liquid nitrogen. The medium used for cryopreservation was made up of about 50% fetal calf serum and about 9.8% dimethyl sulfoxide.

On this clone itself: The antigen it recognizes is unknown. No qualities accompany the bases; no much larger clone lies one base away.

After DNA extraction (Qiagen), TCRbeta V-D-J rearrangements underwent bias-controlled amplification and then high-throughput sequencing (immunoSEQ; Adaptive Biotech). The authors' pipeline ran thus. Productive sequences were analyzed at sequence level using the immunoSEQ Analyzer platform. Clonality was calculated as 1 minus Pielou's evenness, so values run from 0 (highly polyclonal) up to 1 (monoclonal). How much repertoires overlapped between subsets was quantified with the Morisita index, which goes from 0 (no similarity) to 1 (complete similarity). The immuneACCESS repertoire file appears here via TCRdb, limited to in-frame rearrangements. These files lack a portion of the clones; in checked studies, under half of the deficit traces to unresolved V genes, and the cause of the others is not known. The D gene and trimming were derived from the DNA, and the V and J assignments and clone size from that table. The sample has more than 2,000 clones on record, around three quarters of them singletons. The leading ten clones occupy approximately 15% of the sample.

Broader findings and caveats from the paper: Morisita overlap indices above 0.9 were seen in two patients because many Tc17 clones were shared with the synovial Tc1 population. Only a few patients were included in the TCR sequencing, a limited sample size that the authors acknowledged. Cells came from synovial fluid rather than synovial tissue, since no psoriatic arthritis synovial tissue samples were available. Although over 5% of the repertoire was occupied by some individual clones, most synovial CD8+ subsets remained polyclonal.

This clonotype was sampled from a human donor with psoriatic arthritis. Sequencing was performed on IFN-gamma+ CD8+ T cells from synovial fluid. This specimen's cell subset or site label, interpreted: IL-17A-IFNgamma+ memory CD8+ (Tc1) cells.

The CDR3 protein sequence reads: CASSLGAFLALHF. Read as DNA, the sequence is TGTGCCAGCAGCCTAGGGGCCTTTCTAGCCCTCCACTTT. The V and J genes are TRBV14 and TRBJ1-6; a tentative D call is TRBD1 (5 bases match). A distance of 15 bases separates the germline ends of V and J, which lose 4 bases and 14 bases respectively. Sequences SGHDN (CDR1) and FVKESK (CDR2) are obtained from the germline V gene. The CDR3 covers 13 residues, taking in both the cysteine and the phenylalanine. The kept DNA is CDR3 alone, 39 bases in frame from the first base.